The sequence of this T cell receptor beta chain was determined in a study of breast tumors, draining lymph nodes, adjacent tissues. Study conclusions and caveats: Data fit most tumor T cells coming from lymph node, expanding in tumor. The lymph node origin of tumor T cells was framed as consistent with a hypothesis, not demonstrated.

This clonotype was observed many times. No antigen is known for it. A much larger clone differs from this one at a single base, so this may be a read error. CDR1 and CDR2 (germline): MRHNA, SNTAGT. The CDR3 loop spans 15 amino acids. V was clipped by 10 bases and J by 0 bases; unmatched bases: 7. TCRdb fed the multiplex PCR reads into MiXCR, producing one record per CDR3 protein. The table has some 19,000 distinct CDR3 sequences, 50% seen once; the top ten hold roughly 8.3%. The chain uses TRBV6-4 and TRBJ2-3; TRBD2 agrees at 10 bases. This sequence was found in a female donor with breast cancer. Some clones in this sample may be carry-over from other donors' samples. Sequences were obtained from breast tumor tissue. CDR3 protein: CATSLLAGSTDTQYF. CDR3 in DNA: TGTGCCACGAGCCTACTAGCGGGAAGCACAGATACGCAGTATTTT.